Below are 2 T cell receptor beta chains sequenced from a single sample in a study of human T cells and chemical hapten exposure. Documented time point: pre-sensitization, week 0. Treatment given: therapeutic diphenylcyclopropenone sensitization with weekly scalp DPC. TCRdb reprocessed the RACE reads via MiXCR and lists one record per CDR3 protein. This table has around 56,000 distinct CDR3 sequences, 8% to 10% appearing once. This sample comprised whole blood, obtained in connection with sensitization to the hapten diphenylcyclopropenone (DPC). The receptors originated from a man aged 35-49 years with alopecia areata. Some clones in this sample may be carry-over from other donors' samples.

This clonotype occurred a few times. The genes are TRBV12-3 or TRBV12-4 and TRBJ1-5; D gene ambiguous. The CDR3 totals 15 residues. V was pared by 6 bases and J by 4 bases, with 16 bases between. CDR3 nucleotide sequence: TGTGCCAGCAGCACTCGTGGGGTTTTAAATCAGCCCCAGCATTTT. It translates to CASSTRGVLNQPQHF.

Many counts were recorded for this clonotype. In nucleotides, the CDR3 is TGTGCCAGCAGTCCGTCGACTAGCACAGATACGCAGTATTTT. Amino acid sequence: CASSPSTSTDTQYF. The rearrangement links TRBV12-3 or TRBV12-4 to TRBJ2-3; D uncertain. The CDR3 covers 14 residues. Trimming shortened V by 5 bases and J by 0 bases, and 9 bases separated the two germline ends.